Following are 15 T cell receptor beta chains from one sample sequenced in a study of cytomegalovirus exposure and HLA in healthy donors (dated by TCRdb to 2015 to 2018). Library method: the immunoSEQ multiplex PCR assay. For the multiplex PCR, a mixture combining 60 forward primers for TCR Vbeta segments and 13 reverse primers for TCR Jbeta segments was used. TCRdb holds this immuneACCESS table with in-frame rearrangements only. Some clones are missing; in checked studies, unresolved V genes explain under half, and the rest has no known cause. The sample includes some 92,000 clones, with roughly three quarters observed a single time. The leading ten clones occupy approximately 3% of the sample. The sequenced sample was PBMCs. Receptors originate from a man between 25 and 39 years old in good health and CMV-seronegative.

The chain uses TRBV10-3 and TRBJ1-5; 9 nucleotides align to TRBD1. V lost 6 bases to trimming and J lost 2 bases; unmatched junction nucleotides: 2. CDR3 length: 14 residues. Germline CDR1 reads ENHRY; CDR2 reads SYGVKD. The CDR3 spells CAISRQGGNQPQHF. CDR3 nucleotides: TGTGCCATCAGCCGACAGGGGGGCAATCAGCCCCAGCATTTT.

The CDR3 region is CASSLNDPGQGNEKLFF. As DNA, the CDR3 is TGTGCCAGCTCACTAAATGACCCGGGACAGGGAAATGAAAAACTGTTTTTT. V gene TRBV18 combines with J gene TRBJ1-4; 9 bases are shared with TRBD1. Germline V gene lookup returns CDR1 KGHSH and CDR2 LQKENI. V gave up 4 bases and J gave up 5 bases; unmatched junction bases: 11. This CDR3 has 17 amino acids.

The chain recombines TRBV6-1 with TRBJ2-7; D unclear. The ends were cut back, 4 bases at V and 4 bases at J, with 17 bases in the middle. The germline V gene has CDR1 MNHNS and CDR2 SASEGT. The CDR3 consists of 15 residues. The CDR3 DNA reads TGTGCCAGCAGTGTATTAACTCTCCCGGTTTACGAGCAGTACTTC. This translates into CASSVLTLPVYEQYF.

V gene TRBV7-3 combines with J gene TRBJ2-7; 11 nucleotides agree with TRBD1. The V segment lost 5 bases and the J segment 0 bases; nucleotides outside the gene matches: 6. Germline V gene lookup returns CDR1 SGHTA and CDR2 FQGTGA. The CDR3 is 16 residues long. CDR3: CASSVSGTGGSYEQYF. For the CDR3, the DNA is TGTGCCAGCAGCGTATCGGGGACAGGGGGCTCCTACGAGCAGTACTTC.

This chain joins TRBV5-4 and TRBJ1-2; D is uncertain. This CDR3 spans 15 amino acids. The V end lost 0 bases, the J end lost 0 bases, and 9 bases lay between the germline ends. From germline, CDR1 is SGHNT and CDR2 YYREEE (reference sequence). DNA for the CDR3: TGTGCCAGCAGCTTGGTTAGCAAGGCTAACTATGGCTACACCTTC. Amino acids: CASSLVSKANYGYTF.

The chain has TRBV9 and TRBJ2-7; 11 bases are a match to TRBD2. Germline V gives CDR1 SGDLS, CDR2 YYNGEE. Losses at the gene ends were 4 bases for V and 4 bases for J; bases not matched to a gene: 7. CDR3 length: 15 residues. CDR3 in DNA: TGTGCCAGCAGCAAGGGTAGCGGGGGGGATTACGAGCAGTACTTC. Translated: CASSKGSGGDYEQYF. The full variable domain, its missing parts supplied by reference TRBV9 and TRBJ2-7, is DSGVTQTPKHLITATGQRVTLRCSPRSGDLSVYWYQQSLDQGLQFLIQYYNGEERAKGNILERFSAQQFPDLHSELNLSSLELGDSALYFCASSKGSGGDYEQYFGPGTRLTVT.

The rearrangement uses TRBV28 and TRBJ1-1; 9 nucleotides agree with TRBD1. The J segment lost 4 bases and the V segment lost 5 bases, leaving 8 bases of the junction unmatched. CDR1 MDHEN and CDR2 SYDVKM come from the germline V gene. This CDR3 has 15 residues. The CDR3: CASSPPGQGITEAFF. In DNA form, the CDR3 reads TGTGCCAGCAGTCCGCCGGGACAGGGAATCACTGAAGCTTTCTTT.

The V call is TRBV7-6, the J call TRBJ2-7; 9 bases line up with TRBD1. The CDR3 is made up of 14 amino acids. CDR1 and CDR2 (germline): SGHVS, FNYEAQ. V dropped 4 bases and J dropped 4; count of bases not matched to a gene: 5. CDR3 DNA sequence: TGTGCCAGCAGCTCATCAGACAGGGGGTACGAGCAGTACTTC. It translates to CASSSSDRGYEQYF.

The chain employs TRBV7-3 and TRBJ2-2, with 8 bases that match TRBD2. CDR1 is SGHTA, CDR2 FQGTGA, per germline. The length of the CDR3 is 14 residues. Unmatched junction bases numbered 4, after V lost 5 bases and J lost 5 bases. The CDR3 loop reads CASSPSGGTGELFF. CDR3 DNA sequence: TGTGCCAGCAGCCCAAGCGGGGGTACCGGGGAGCTGTTTTTT.

This chain uses TRBV4-3 with TRBJ2-1, with TRBD2 matching over 13 bases. CDR3 size: 22 residues. Germline-derived CDR1 and CDR2 are LGHNA and YSLEER. With V trimmed by 0 bases and J by 1 base, 15 bases remained unmatched. DNA of the CDR3: TGCGCCAGCAGCCAAGAATTGGGGCAACTAGCGGGGGGGCTCAGGTCCTACAATGAGCAGTTCTTC. This codes for CASSQELGQLAGGLRSYNEQFF.

This clone was seen a few times. The chain is built from TRBV5-1 and TRBJ2-3; TRBD2 might be the D (6 bases). The germline V and J ends were trimmed by 2 bases and 1 base, with 23 bases remaining between them. Per germline, CDR1 SGHRS and CDR2 YFSETQ. CDR3 length: 19 amino acids. DNA for the CDR3: TGCGCCAGCAGCTTTGGACTATGGACCGCCAAAGGAGGCACAGATACGCAGTATTTT. Protein: CASSFGLWTAKGGTDTQYF.

The V and J genes are TRBV18 and TRBJ1-2; D gene ambiguous. Trimming pared 2 bases from V and 4 bases from J, leaving 17 bases between. The germline V gene has CDR1 KGHSH and CDR2 LQKENI. The CDR3 length is 16 residues. The CDR3 sequence is CASSPSGADPGYGYTF. CDR3 nucleotides: TGTGCCAGCTCACCAAGTGGAGCGGATCCGGGCTATGGCTACACCTTC.

The chain is built from TRBV28 and TRBJ2-6; 11 positions agree with TRBD1. This CDR3 is 17 amino acids long. CDR1 and CDR2 (germline): MDHEN, SYDVKM. V gave up 10 bases and J gave up 0 bases; unmatched junction bases: 8. CDR3 sequence (DNA): TGTGCCATCCGGACAGGGGGCGCTCCCTCTGGGGCCAACGTCCTGACTTTC. Translating gives CAIRTGGAPSGANVLTF. The full variable domain, its missing parts supplied by reference TRBV28 and TRBJ2-6, is DVKVTQSSRYLVKRTGEKVFLECVQDMDHENMFWYRQDPGLGLRLIYFSYDVKMKEKGDIPEGYSVSREKKERFSLILESASTNQTSMYLCAIRTGGAPSGANVLTFGAGSRLTVL.

A few counts support this clone. The chain combines TRBV27 with TRBJ1-5; 7 nucleotides match TRBD1. V shed 2 bases and J 7 bases; nucleotides not matched to a gene: 8. CDR1 MNHEY and CDR2 SMNVEV come from the germline V gene (reference sequence). There are 15 residues in the CDR3. The CDR3 nucleotides are TGTGCCAGCAGTTTAGGCAGGGGGGCAGGCCAGCCCCAGCATTTT. It specifies CASSLGRGAGQPQHF.

The chain employs TRBV7-9 and TRBJ2-1; a weak D match, TRBD1 (5 bases). Trimming shortened V by 1 base and J by 4 bases, and 17 bases separated the two germline ends. The CDR3 extends over 17 amino acids. CDR1 is SEHNR and CDR2 is FQNEAQ in the germline V gene (reference sequence). The CDR3, as DNA: TGTGCCAGCAGCTTAGGGCAGGGTCATTTTAGTTACAATGAGCAGTTCTTC. Translating it yields CASSLGQGHFSYNEQFF. The whole variable domain, remainder taken from reference TRBV7-9 and TRBJ2-1, is DTGVSQNPRHKITKRGQNVTFRCDPISEHNRLYWYRQTLGQGPEFLTYFQNEAQLEKSRLLSDRFSAERPKGSFSTLEIQRTEQGDSAMYLCASSLGQGHFSYNEQFFGPGTRLTVL.